This T cell receptor (beta chain) derives from a study of blood T cells in healthy people across ages. The authors ran a second PCR of about 7 to 12 cycles using a sample-barcoded 5' primer and a J-beta primer mix. Each cDNA was tagged by a template-switch adaptor containing 12 random nucleotides. TCRdb used MiXCR to reprocess the 5' RACE reads, holding one entry per CDR3 protein. The data contain about a million distinct CDR3 sequences, around two fifths of them singletons. CDR3 length equals 14 residues. The germline gives CDR1 SNHLY, CDR2 FYNNEI. V lost 6 bases, J lost 7 bases, and 8 bases stayed unmatched.

The sequenced material came from blood. The origin of this receptor is a man aged 18 to 29 in good health. The chain recombines TRBV2 with TRBJ1-4; 7 bases are a match to TRBD1. CDR3 loop: CASRPGTEAEKLFF. The CDR3 coding sequence is TGTGCCAGCAGGCCCGGGACAGAGGCTGAAAAACTGTTTTTT.